Following are 30 T cell receptor beta chains from one sample sequenced in a study of cytotoxic CD8 clonotypes in ibrutinib-treated CLL. Clones were read by immunoSEQ multiplex PCR, and TCRdb kept only the in-frame ones, dropping some. The sample yields 100,000 to 150,000 clones, over 75% seen once. Sample: PBMCs, taken after 24 months of ibrutinib treatment. These receptors originate from a human donor with chronic lymphocytic leukemia.

This sequence joins TRBV6-6 and TRBJ2-4; tentatively, D is TRBD1 or TRBD2 (5 bases each). Germline lookup yields CDR1 MNHNY and CDR2 SVGAGI (reference sequence). The CDR3 contains 14 residues. V dropped 6 bases and J dropped 0 bases, with 9 bases sitting between them. This CDR3 reads CASSRGVAKNIQYF. The CDR3 DNA is TGTGCCAGCAGCAGAGGGGTAGCCAAAAACATTCAGTACTTC.

This sequence joins TRBV5-1 and TRBJ2-7, with D possibly matching TRBD1 (5 bases). Germline lookup yields CDR1 SGHRS and CDR2 YFSETQ. The V and J ends lost 0 bases and 5 bases respectively, with 12 bases between them. CDR3 length: 14 residues. The CDR3 region is CASSLAQGTHEQYF. DNA for the CDR3: TGCGCCAGCAGCTTGGCCCAGGGTACCCACGAGCAGTACTTC.

V usage is TRBV9 and J usage is TRBJ1-1; possible D gene TRBD1, 5 bases. The CDR3 loop spans 15 amino acids. The V end lost 0 bases, the J end lost 1 base, and 10 bases lay between the germline ends. Germline assignment: CDR1 SGDLS and CDR2 YYNGEE. CDR3 region: CASSVVGGGNTEAFF. The CDR3 DNA sequence: TGTGCCAGCAGCGTAGTGGGGGGAGGGAACACTGAAGCTTTCTTT.

This chain links TRBV10-3 with TRBJ2-2, with 10 bases lining up with TRBD1. The ends lost 5 bases at V and 4 bases at J; junction bases unmatched: 7. CDR3 length: 16 residues. Germline CDR1 is ENHRY and CDR2 is SYGVKD. The DNA of the CDR3 is TGTGCCATCAGTCGTGACAGGGGGCAGGGCACCGGGGAGCTGTTTTTT. Its protein product is CAISRDRGQGTGELFF.

The sample holds one count of this clone. The CDR3 DNA reads as TGCGCCAGTCGCCGGGACACCTCCTCCTACGAGCAGTACTTC. This translates into CASRRDTSSYEQYF. V gene TRBV5-1 combines with J gene TRBJ2-7, with TRBD1 as a possible D gene (6 bases). The CDR3 covers 14 residues. Per the germline V gene, CDR1 is SGHRS and CDR2 is YFSETQ. V lost 8 bases, J lost 0 bases, and 15 bases lay in between.

The table lists this clone with a count of one. The chain carries TRBV2 and TRBJ2-5; 15 bases align to TRBD2. CDR1 and CDR2 (germline): SNHLY, FYNNEI. With 4 bases clipped from V and 4 bases from J, the junction kept 13 bases outside the gene matches. The CDR3 runs to 19 residues. The CDR3 nucleotides read TGTGCCAGCAGTGGGACTAGCGGGGGGGCCGTGATTTTCCTAGAGACCCAGTACTTC. Translated, it gives CASSGTSGGAVIFLETQYF.

This clone was found a few times. The chain combines TRBV6-1 with TRBJ1-5; D may be TRBD1 (5 bases). The CDR3 has 14 amino acids. V lost 3 bases, J lost 5 bases, and 11 bases lay in between. CDR1 is MNHNS, CDR2 SASEGT, per germline. CDR3 residues: CASSDGRAYQPQHF. The DNA of the CDR3 is TGTGCCAGCAGTGACGGCAGGGCCTATCAGCCCCAGCATTTT.

V is TRBV5-4 and J is TRBJ2-1, with unresolved D. Germline CDR1 reads SGHNT; CDR2 reads YYREEE (reference sequence). This CDR3 is built from 14 residues. V was cut by 4 bases and J by 0 bases, with 8 bases left in between. For the CDR3, the DNA is TGTGCCAGCAGCCCGTACCCCTCCTACAATGAGCAGTTCTTC. It codes for CASSPYPSYNEQFF. The complete variable domain, with remaining parts taken from reference TRBV5-4 and TRBJ2-1, reads ETGVTQSPTHLIKTRGQQVTLRCSSQSGHNTVSWYQQALGQGPQFIFQYYREEENGRGNFPPRFSGLQFPNYSSELNVNALELDDSALYLCASSPYPSYNEQFFGPGTRLTVL.

This chain links TRBV19 with TRBJ2-1; 11 nucleotides match TRBD2. V was pared by 7 bases and J by 9 bases, with 11 bases of the junction left unmatched. CDR1 is LNHDA and CDR2 is SQIVND in the germline V gene (reference sequence). CDR3 length equals 15 residues. The chain's CDR3 is CASNLLAGARGEQFF. The CDR3 nucleotides are TGTGCCAGTAATCTACTAGCGGGGGCCCGGGGTGAGCAGTTCTTC.

This chain connects TRBV9 to TRBJ2-2; D is unresolved. The germline CDR1 and CDR2 sequences are SGDLS and YYNGEE. The CDR3 consists of 15 residues. The V end was cut by 4 bases, the J end by 3 bases, with 13 bases between. The CDR3 DNA follows: TGTGCCAGCAGCCCTTGGGTCAGTGACACCGGGGAGCTGTTTTTT. Translated, it gives CASSPWVSDTGELFF.

The V and J genes are TRBV27 and TRBJ1-2, with TRBD1 matching 12 bases. Germline CDR1 reads MNHEY; CDR2 reads SMNVEV (reference sequence). The CDR3 totals 17 residues. Trimming cost V 3 bases and J 4 bases; bases outside gene matches: 9. Written as DNA, the CDR3 is TGTGCCAGCAGTTTTCAGGGACAGGGGGCATTCTCCTATGGCTACACCTTC. It yields the protein CASSFQGQGAFSYGYTF.

This clone was observed once. This chain links TRBV6-1 with TRBJ2-5; 11 positions agree with TRBD2. The CDR3 is 17 amino acids. Germline values: CDR1 MNHNS, CDR2 SASEGT. J lost 2 bases, V lost 3 bases, and 8 bases had no gene match. DNA of the CDR3: TGTGCCAGCAGTGAGGGACGACTAGCGGGGCATCAAGAGACCCAGTACTTC. Its protein is CASSEGRLAGHQETQYF.

The V call is TRBV27, the J call TRBJ2-1; 16 bases fit TRBD2. The CDR3 consists of 18 residues. Germline CDR1 and CDR2: MNHEY and SMNVEV (reference sequence). Germline trimming cut 6 bases from V and 7 bases from J; bases unmatched to any gene: 12. For the CDR3, the DNA is TGTGCCAGCAGACCCCCGGGACTAGCGGGAGGGTTTCGGAATGAGCAGTTCTTC. The encoded protein is CASRPPGLAGGFRNEQFF.

The CDR3 region has the DNA TGTGCCAGCAGTTACAGCGAAGGGGCCGAGGGAGAGCAGTTCTTC. Protein: CASSYSEGAEGEQFF. The chain joins TRBV6-5 to TRBJ2-1, with D possibly called TRBD1 or TRBD2 (5 bases each). This CDR3 region has 15 residues. The V end was cut by 2 bases, the J end by 10 bases, with 18 bases between. Germline assignment: CDR1 MNHEY and CDR2 SVGAGI.

The V gene is TRBV28, the J gene TRBJ2-3; no reliable D call. Trimming shortened V by 6 bases and J by 4 bases, and 17 bases separated the two germline ends. The length of the CDR3 is 15 residues. CDR1 and CDR2 from the germline V gene are MDHEN and SYDVKM. CDR3 nucleotides: TGTGCCAGCAGCCCCCTAATTGTCCGGCCAGATACGCAGTATTTT. It yields the protein CASSPLIVRPDTQYF. Supplemented by reference TRBV28 and TRBJ2-3, the full variable domain reads DVKVTQSSRYLVKRTGEKVFLECVQDMDHENMFWYRQDPGLGLRLIYFSYDVKMKEKGDIPEGYSVSREKKERFSLILESASTNQTSMYLCASSPLIVRPDTQYFGPGTRLTVL.

The rearrangement joins TRBV18 to TRBJ2-1; no clear D gene. The germline V gene encodes CDR1 KGHSH and CDR2 LQKENI. The CDR3 is made up of 12 amino acids. Trimming took off 2 bases at V and 7 bases at J, with 6 bases between the two ends. The CDR3 DNA follows: TGTGCCAGCTCACCAGGGGTAAATGAGCAGTTCTTC. It yields the protein CASSPGVNEQFF.

The gene calls are TRBV6-6 and TRBJ1-4; a weak D match, TRBD1 (5 bases). The V end lost 6 bases, the J end lost 6 bases, and 11 bases lay between the germline ends. Germline values: CDR1 MNHNY, CDR2 SVGAGI (reference sequence). The CDR3 totals 13 residues. CDR3 sequence reads: CASSRPGDEKLFF. As DNA, the CDR3 is TGTGCCAGCAGCAGACCGGGGGATGAAAAACTGTTTTTT.

The table lists this clone with a few counts. CDR3: CASSRTTLRGHDEQYF. The CDR3 region has the DNA TGTGCCAGCAGCCGCACAACCCTGAGGGGGCACGACGAGCAGTACTTC. The J gene is TRBJ2-7, the V gene TRBV5-4; 7 nucleotides line up with TRBD1. J was trimmed by 5 bases and V by 4 bases; bases with no gene match: 15. The CDR3 consists of 16 residues. CDR1 is SGHNT and CDR2 is YYREEE in the germline V gene (reference sequence).

This chain uses TRBV2 with TRBJ1-5; D unresolved. The CDR3 sequence is 13 residues long. V shed 2 bases and J shed 7 bases, with 9 bases lying between them. The germline gives CDR1 SNHLY, CDR2 FYNNEI. The CDR3 DNA reads as TGTGCCAGCAGTGAAATGGTATCCCAGCCCCAGCATTTT. It encodes CASSEMVSQPQHF.

The rearrangement uses TRBV6-5 and TRBJ2-3; a weak D match, TRBD1 (6 bases). This CDR3 has 15 residues. The germline V gene has CDR1 MNHEY and CDR2 SVGAGI. V was shortened by 2 bases and J by 3 bases, with 12 bases between the two germline ends. The CDR3 coding sequence is TGTGCCAGCAGTTACCAGCCAGGGGAGACAGATACGCAGTATTTT. It translates to CASSYQPGETDTQYF.

V gene TRBV28 combines with J gene TRBJ1-6, with D unclear. The V gene's germline CDR1 is MDHEN and CDR2 SYDVKM. The CDR3 length is 15 residues. V was trimmed by 7 bases and J by 5 bases, leaving 15 bases between them. DNA for the CDR3: TGTGCCAGCACCCCAGACCGGGAGCATAATTCACCCCTCCACTTT. Translation: CASTPDREHNSPLHF. The full variable domain, completed using reference TRBV28 and TRBJ1-6, is DVKVTQSSRYLVKRTGEKVFLECVQDMDHENMFWYRQDPGLGLRLIYFSYDVKMKEKGDIPEGYSVSREKKERFSLILESASTNQTSMYLCASTPDREHNSPLHFGNGTRLTVT.

V gene TRBV28 combines with J gene TRBJ1-3; D not certain. The V and J ends lost 4 bases and 11 bases respectively, with 9 bases between them. Germline CDR1 and CDR2: MDHEN and SYDVKM. There are 11 residues in the CDR3. This CDR3 reads CASSYWSAIYF. The CDR3 DNA is TGTGCCAGCAGTTATTGGAGCGCCATATATTTT.

This sequence joins TRBV15 and TRBJ2-7; 9 nucleotides match TRBD1. This CDR3 has 15 amino acids. Looked up from germline, CDR1 is LNHNV and CDR2 is YYDKDF (reference sequence). With V trimmed by 0 bases and J by 3 bases, 3 bases remained unmatched. CDR3 bases: TGTGCCACCAGCAGAGAGGGACAGGGCAGCTACGAGCAGTACTTC. It yields the protein CATSREGQGSYEQYF.

V and J are TRBV12-2 and TRBJ2-7; TRBD2 is the table's D call, not checked against the DNA. TRBV12-2 is a known pseudogene. There are 11 residues in the CDR3. As DNA, the CDR3 is TGTGCAAGTCGCTTCCGTTACGAGCAGTACTTC. Amino acid sequence: CASRFRYEQYF.

The genes are TRBV13 and TRBJ2-3; TRBD2 matches at 11 bases. V was clipped by 0 bases and J by 1 base; unmatched bases: 0. Germline lookup yields CDR1 PRHDT and CDR2 FYEKMQ (reference sequence). The length of the CDR3 is 16 residues. CDR3 sequence (DNA): TGTGCCAGCAGCTTAGGGACTAGCGGGGGCACAGATACGCAGTATTTT. It encodes CASSLGTSGGTDTQYF.

The chain uses TRBV28 and TRBJ2-7, with 7 bases lining up with TRBD2. The CDR3 extends over 15 amino acids. The ends lost 5 bases at V and 3 bases at J; junction bases unmatched: 10. Germline V CDR1 and CDR2: MDHEN, SYDVKM. For the CDR3, the DNA is TGTGCCAGCAGTACGAGCGGGGCAATTAACTACGAGCAGTACTTC. Translation: CASSTSGAINYEQYF.

The CDR3 DNA sequence: TGCGCCAGCAGCCAAAGTCTTGATCAGCCCCAGCATTTT. It codes for CASSQSLDQPQHF. V is TRBV4-3 and J is TRBJ1-5; D is undetermined. Looked up from germline, CDR1 is LGHNA and CDR2 is YSLEER. V was clipped by 2 bases and J by 5 bases, with 7 bases between them. The CDR3 is made up of 13 amino acids.

The chain recombines TRBV30 with TRBJ1-2; tentatively, D is TRBD1 (6 bases). This CDR3 has 13 amino acids. Germline-derived CDR1 and CDR2 are GTSNPN and SVGIG (reference sequence). Trimming took off 0 bases at V and 4 bases at J, with 9 bases between the two ends. The CDR3 region is CAWSVNRAYGYTF. CDR3 coding DNA: TGTGCCTGGAGTGTTAACAGGGCCTATGGCTACACCTTC.

This clone was detected once. J is TRBJ1-3 and V is TRBV19; D gene ambiguous. CDR3 length: 14 residues. V was trimmed by 4 bases and J by 0 bases, leaving 7 bases between them. The V gene's germline CDR1 is LNHDA and CDR2 SQIVND (reference sequence). CDR3 region: CASSNWRSGNTIYF. CDR3 sequence (DNA): TGTGCCAGTAGTAACTGGCGCTCTGGAAACACCATATATTTT.

J is TRBJ2-1 and V is TRBV4-2; 10 positions match TRBD2. With 6 bases clipped from V and 6 bases from J, the junction kept 5 bases outside the gene matches. The CDR3 covers 14 residues. CDR1 is LGHNA and CDR2 is YNFKEQ in the germline V gene. In DNA form, the CDR3 reads TGTGCCAGCAGTACTAGCGGGAATTCCAATGAGCAGTTCTTC. Amino acid sequence: CASSTSGNSNEQFF.